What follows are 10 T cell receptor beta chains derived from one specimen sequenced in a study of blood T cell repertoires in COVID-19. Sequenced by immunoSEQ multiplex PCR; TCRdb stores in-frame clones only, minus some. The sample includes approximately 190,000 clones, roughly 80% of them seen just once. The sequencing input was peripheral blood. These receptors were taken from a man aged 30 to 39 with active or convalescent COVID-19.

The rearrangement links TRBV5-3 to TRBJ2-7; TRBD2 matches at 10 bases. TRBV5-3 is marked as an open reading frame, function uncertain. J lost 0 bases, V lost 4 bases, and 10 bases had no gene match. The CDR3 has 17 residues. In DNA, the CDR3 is TGTGCCAGAAGCCGGAGGGATAGCGGGGGGAGCTCCTACGAGCAGTACGTC. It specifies CARSRRDSGGSSYEQYV.

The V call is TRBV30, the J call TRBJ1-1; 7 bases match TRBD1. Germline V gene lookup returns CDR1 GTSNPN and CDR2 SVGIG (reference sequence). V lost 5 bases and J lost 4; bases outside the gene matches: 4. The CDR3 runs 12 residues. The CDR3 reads CAWRGTVTEAFF. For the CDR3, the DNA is TGTGCCTGGCGAGGGACAGTCACTGAAGCTTTCTTT.

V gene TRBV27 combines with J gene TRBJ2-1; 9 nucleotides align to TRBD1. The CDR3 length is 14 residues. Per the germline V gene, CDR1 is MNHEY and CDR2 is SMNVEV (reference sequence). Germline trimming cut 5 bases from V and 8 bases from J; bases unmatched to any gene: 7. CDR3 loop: CASSPRTGVDEQFF. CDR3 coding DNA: TGTGCCAGCAGTCCGAGGACAGGGGTGGATGAGCAGTTCTTC.

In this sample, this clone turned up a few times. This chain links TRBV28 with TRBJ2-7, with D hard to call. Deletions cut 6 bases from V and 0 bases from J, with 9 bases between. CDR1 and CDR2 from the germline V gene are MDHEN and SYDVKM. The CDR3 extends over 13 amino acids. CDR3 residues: CASSPPSSYEQYV. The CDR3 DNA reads TGTGCCAGCAGCCCCCCTAGCTCCTACGAGCAGTACGTC.

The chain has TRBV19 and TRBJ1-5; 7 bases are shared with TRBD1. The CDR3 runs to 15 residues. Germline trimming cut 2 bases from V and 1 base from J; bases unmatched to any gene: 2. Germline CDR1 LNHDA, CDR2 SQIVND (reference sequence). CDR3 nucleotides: TGTGCCAGTAGTATAAAGGGACAGAGCAATCAGCCCCAGCATTTT. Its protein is CASSIKGQSNQPQHF.

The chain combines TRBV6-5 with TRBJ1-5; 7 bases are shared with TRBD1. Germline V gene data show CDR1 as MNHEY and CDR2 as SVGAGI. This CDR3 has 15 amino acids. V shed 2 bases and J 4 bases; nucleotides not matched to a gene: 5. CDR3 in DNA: TGTGCCAGCAGTTACGGCAGGGGGTTTAATCAGCCCCAGCATTTT. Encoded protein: CASSYGRGFNQPQHF.

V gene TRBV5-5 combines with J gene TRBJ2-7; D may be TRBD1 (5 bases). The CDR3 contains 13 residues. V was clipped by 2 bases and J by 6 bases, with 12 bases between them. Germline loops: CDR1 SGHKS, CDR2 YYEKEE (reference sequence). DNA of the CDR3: TGTGCCAGCAGCTTACAGGTGTCAGTCGAGCAGTACGTC. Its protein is CASSLQVSVEQYV.

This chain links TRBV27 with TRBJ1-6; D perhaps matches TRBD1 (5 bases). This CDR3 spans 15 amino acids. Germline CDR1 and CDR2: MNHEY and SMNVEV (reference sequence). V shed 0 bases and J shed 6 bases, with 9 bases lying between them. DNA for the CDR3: TGTGCCAGCAGTTTATCAGGACACCTTAATTCACCCCTCCACTTT. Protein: CASSLSGHLNSPLHF.

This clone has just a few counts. CDR3 in amino acids: CASNRAGGLSSGNTIYF. The CDR3 nucleotides read TGTGCCAGCAATCGGGCAGGGGGCCTGAGCTCTGGAAACACCATATATTTT. This chain joins TRBV6-6 and TRBJ1-3; 8 nucleotides match TRBD1. The CDR3 sequence is 17 residues long. The V gene end was trimmed by 7 bases and the J gene end by 0 bases; junction bases not matched to a gene: 11. CDR1 and CDR2 (germline): MNHNY, SVGAGI (reference sequence).

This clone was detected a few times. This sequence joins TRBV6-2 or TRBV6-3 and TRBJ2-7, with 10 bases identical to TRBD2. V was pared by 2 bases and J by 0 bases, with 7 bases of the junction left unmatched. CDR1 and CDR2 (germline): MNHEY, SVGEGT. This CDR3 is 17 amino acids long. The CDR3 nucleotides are TGTGCCAGCAGTTACGTCGGCGCTAGCGGGAGCTCCTACGAGCAGTACTTC. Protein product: CASSYVGASGSSYEQYF.